This is a list of T cell receptor beta chains from one sample in a study of radiotherapy plus CTLA-4 blockade in lung cancer. Sequenced by immunoSEQ multiplex PCR; TCRdb stores in-frame clones only, minus some. The sample holds over 75,000 clones, over 80% seen once. The source material was peripheral blood, sampled from a patient treated with radiotherapy plus ipilimumab. These receptors were taken from a human donor with non-small cell lung cancer who had stable disease on radiotherapy plus ipilimumab. CDR3s include the opening cysteine and the closing phenylalanine or tryptophan. Each record gives: D gene, CDR3 length, V gene, J gene, clone size, CDR3 DNA, CDR3 protein. D genes are given only for firm matches. Expanded clones are given a class, and other clones once, few, many or no size at all.

D: NA
length: 11
V: TRBV6-4
J: TRBJ1-1
size: NA
DNA: TGTGCCAGCAGTGACGGGTTTGAAGCTTTCTTT
CDR3: CASSDGFEAFF

D: NA
length: 13
V: TRBV6-1
J: TRBJ1-6
size: NA
DNA: TGTGCCATCCTGCCAGGGTCGAGTTCACCCCTCCACTTT
CDR3: CAILPGSSSPLHF

D: NA
length: 15
V: TRBV29-1
J: TRBJ2-1
size: NA
DNA: TGCAGCGCTGACACACCCTCGGGCCGATACAATGAGCAGTTCTTC
CDR3: CSADTPSGRYNEQFF

D: TRBD1
length: 16
V: TRBV30
J: TRBJ2-3
size: NA
DNA: TGTGCCTGGAGGAGTCTCTGGGACAGGGGGACAGATACGCAGTATTTT
CDR3: CAWRSLWDRGTDTQYF

D: TRBD2
length: 15
V: TRBV18
J: TRBJ2-7
size: NA
DNA: TGTGCCAGCTCACCACCTCGGGGGGATGTCTACGAGCAGTACTTC
CDR3: CASSPPRGDVYEQYF

D: TRBD2
length: 14
V: TRBV7-2
J: TRBJ2-7
size: NA
DNA: TGTGCCAGCAGCTCGACTAGCGGGGGGAACGAGCAGTACTTC
CDR3: CASSSTSGGNEQYF

D: NA
length: 12
V: TRBV28
J: TRBJ2-7
size: NA
DNA: TGTGCCAGTCGGACGGGAAGAGTCGAGCAGTACTTC
CDR3: CASRTGRVEQYF

D: TRBD2
length: 14
V: TRBV7-6
J: TRBJ2-1
size: NA
DNA: TGTGCCAGCAGCTTGGCGGGAGATTACAATGAGCAGTTCTTC
CDR3: CASSLAGDYNEQFF

D: NA
length: 11
V: TRBV20-1
J: TRBJ1-2
size: NA
DNA: TGCAGTGCTCAGGACGGGGGAGGCTACACCTTC
CDR3: CSAQDGGGYTF

D: TRBD1
length: 15
V: TRBV25-1
J: TRBJ1-4
size: once
DNA: TGTGCCAGCTCTTTACAGGGGGGGTCTGGTGAAAAACTGTTTTTT
CDR3: CASSLQGGSGEKLFF

D: TRBD1
length: 15
V: TRBV5-1
J: TRBJ1-5
size: NA
DNA: TGCGCCAGCAGTTCCGGGACAGGGAGCAATCAGCCCCAGCATTTT
CDR3: CASSSGTGSNQPQHF

D: NA
length: 12
V: TRBV19
J: TRBJ2-2
size: NA
DNA: TGTGCCAGTAGCGAGAACACCGGGGAGCTGTTTTTT
CDR3: CASSENTGELFF

D: NA
length: 16
V: TRBV30
J: TRBJ1-2
size: NA
DNA: TGTGCCTGGAGTGTACCCAATAGTCGGGGTCGGTATGGCTACACCTTC
CDR3: CAWSVPNSRGRYGYTF

D: NA
length: 17
V: TRBV18
J: TRBJ2-7
size: NA
DNA: TGTGCCAGCTCAGAAGTTGTGGGGGCCCGCCTCGCCTACGAGCAGTACTTC
CDR3: CASSEVVGARLAYEQYF

D: NA
length: 14
V: TRBV5-1
J: TRBJ2-3
size: NA
DNA: TGCGCCAGCAGCTTGGGGGGGCCCTCAGATACGCAGTATTTT
CDR3: CASSLGGPSDTQYF

D: NA
length: 14
V: TRBV19
J: TRBJ1-5
size: once
DNA: TGTGCCAGTACGCCACGCAGAAGCAATCAGCCCCAGCATTTT
CDR3: CASTPRRSNQPQHF

D: NA
length: 13
V: TRBV10-1
J: TRBJ1-1
size: NA
DNA: TGCGCCAGCAGTGAGTCGAGGTCCACTGAAGCTTTCTTT
CDR3: CASSESRSTEAFF

D: NA
length: 13
V: TRBV7-6
J: TRBJ2-7
size: NA
DNA: TGTGCCAGCAGCTTAATTAGCGCCCGCGAGCAGTACTTC
CDR3: CASSLISAREQYF

D: TRBD2
length: 14
V: TRBV28
J: TRBJ2-5
size: NA
DNA: TGTGCCAGCAAGCCGGGGGGGCCAGGGGAGACCCAGTACTTC
CDR3: CASKPGGPGETQYF

D: NA
length: 11
V: TRBV11-2
J: TRBJ1-2
size: NA
DNA: TGTGCCAGCAGCTCCGTCTATGGCTACACCTTC
CDR3: CASSSVYGYTF

D: TRBD1
length: 12
V: TRBV19
J: TRBJ1-1
size: NA
DNA: TGTGCCAGTAGTGACAGGGATACTGAAGCTTTCTTT
CDR3: CASSDRDTEAFF

D: NA
length: 14
V: TRBV28
J: TRBJ1-3
size: medium-sized
DNA: TGTGCCAGCAGTCATTTAGACACCGGAAACACCATATATTTT
CDR3: CASSHLDTGNTIYF

D: TRBD1
length: 15
V: TRBV7-3
J: TRBJ2-6
size: NA
DNA: TGTGCCAGCAGCTTAGACAGGGCCGGGGCCAACGTCCTGACTTTC
CDR3: CASSLDRAGANVLTF

D: NA
length: 14
V: TRBV6-1
J: TRBJ1-2
size: NA
DNA: TGTGCCAGCAGCCAGGGGATCCTTAACTATGGCTACACCTTC
CDR3: CASSQGILNYGYTF

D: TRBD2
length: 18
V: TRBV5-1
J: TRBJ2-7
size: few
DNA: TGCGCCAGCAGCCCGGGGGGGTCTGGGTTTAGCGGGGCCTACGAGCAGTACTTC
CDR3: CASSPGGSGFSGAYEQYF

D: NA
length: 12
V: TRBV5-6
J: TRBJ1-2
size: NA
DNA: TGTGCCAGCAGCTTGTACGAGGGAAGTTCTACCTTC
CDR3: CASSLYEGSSTF

D: TRBD2
length: 14
V: TRBV9
J: TRBJ2-3
size: NA
DNA: TGTGCCAGCAGCGTAGTTAGCGGGAGGGATACGCAGTATTTT
CDR3: CASSVVSGRDTQYF